These T cell receptor beta chains were read from a single sample in a study of T-cell reconstitution after alpha-beta-depleted transplantation in children. One entry per CDR3 protein results from TCRdb running MiXCR on the PCR reads. The data contain around 70,000 distinct CDR3 sequences, about a tenth of them seen just once; the ten biggest clones take up 13%. The specimen comprised PBMCs, sampled before TCRalphabeta/CD19-depleted stem cell transplant. The receptors stem from a boy younger than 18 with acute myeloid leukemia, due to receive a stem cell transplant. CDR3s include the opening cysteine and the closing phenylalanine or tryptophan. A D gene is named only where the DNA matches it firmly. Size is stated as once, few or many counts, or a class when the clone is expanded.

d_call	v_call	j_call	clone_size	cdr3_aa	cdr3_nt
-	TRBV27	TRBJ1-5	many	CASSSFEGLRNNQPQHF	TGTGCCAGCAGTTCCTTTGAGGGGCTGAGGAACAATCAGCCCCAGCATTTT
-	TRBV4-1	TRBJ2-5	many	CASSQPSGGQETQYF	TGCGCCAGCAGCCAACCCTCCGGGGGCCAAGAGACCCAGTACTTC
-	TRBV15	TRBJ2-5	many	CATRDYGTLETQYF	TGTGCCACCAGAGATTACGGGACTTTAGAGACCCAGTACTTC
-	TRBV5-5	TRBJ1-4	many	CASSLYPRDEKLFF	TGTGCCAGCAGCTTGTATCCTCGCGACGAAAAACTGTTTTTT
-	TRBV5-1	TRBJ2-3	many	CASSLDLLSTDTQYF	TGCGCCAGCAGCTTGGACTTACTTAGCACAGATACGCAGTATTTT
-	TRBV5-8	TRBJ2-7	many	CASSLGPRAYEQYF	TGTGCCAGCAGCTTGGGCCCCCGCGCCTACGAGCAGTACTTC
-	TRBV5-5	TRBJ2-2	many	CASSERIVSVGELFF	TGTGCCAGCAGCGAAAGGATCGTCTCGGTCGGGGAGCTGTTTTTT
-	TRBV14	TRBJ1-1	many	CASSQEPGTEAFF	TGTGCCAGCAGCCAAGAACCCGGCACTGAAGCTTTCTTT
-	TRBV25-1	TRBJ1-1	many	CASSLWGDRTEAFF	TGTGCCAGCAGTCTCTGGGGGGACCGGACTGAAGCTTTCTTT
-	TRBV9	TRBJ2-1	many	CASSVAGSGDNEQFF	TGTGCCAGCAGCGTAGCGGGTAGCGGAGACAATGAGCAGTTCTTC
TRBD2	TRBV12-3/TRBV12-4	TRBJ2-2	many	CASSQIAGVPGELFF	TGTGCCAGCAGCCAGATAGCGGGAGTTCCCGGGGAGCTGTTTTTT
-	TRBV6-1	TRBJ2-6	many	CASRVLGVRPSGANVLTF	TGTGCCAGCAGAGTACTTGGGGTGAGGCCCTCTGGGGCCAACGTCCTGACTTTC
TRBD2	TRBV18	TRBJ2-3	many	CASSPPLAGGLDTQYF	TGTGCCAGCTCACCACCGCTAGCGGGAGGCCTTGATACGCAGTATTTT
TRBD2	TRBV19	TRBJ2-7	many	CASGPGGSSHEQYF	TGTGCCAGTGGACCGGGGGGTAGTTCCCACGAGCAGTACTTC
-	TRBV20-1	TRBJ2-5	many	CSANSQETQYF	TGCAGTGCTAACAGCCAAGAGACCCAGTACTTC
-	TRBV29-1	TRBJ1-1	many	CSVARGGNTEAFF	TGCAGCGTTGCAAGGGGGGGAAACACTGAAGCTTTCTTT
-	TRBV20-1	TRBJ2-3	many	CSARSRMNTQYF	TGCAGTGCTAGGTCTAGGATGAATACGCAGTATTTT
TRBD2	TRBV5-1	TRBJ2-3	few	CASSPLAGGTDTQYF	TGCGCCAGCAGCCCTCTAGCGGGAGGCACAGATACGCAGTATTTT
-	TRBV20-1	TRBJ1-1	many	CSASWSQGGTEAFF	TGCAGTGCTAGTTGGAGTCAGGGTGGTACTGAAGCTTTCTTT
-	TRBV5-1	TRBJ1-1	many	CASGVRGNTEAFF	TGCGCCAGCGGCGTGAGGGGGAACACTGAAGCTTTCTTT
-	TRBV4-2	TRBJ2-5	many	CASSQDGQYQETQYF	TGTGCCAGCAGCCAAGACGGCCAGTACCAAGAGACCCAGTACTTC
-	TRBV7-9	TRBJ2-1	many	CASSPGGRWVDEQFF	TGTGCCAGCAGTCCCGGCGGACGTTGGGTCGATGAGCAGTTCTTC
TRBD1	TRBV12-3/TRBV12-4	TRBJ1-4	many	CASSPGTGVEKLFF	TGTGCCAGCAGTCCCGGGACAGGGGTTGAAAAACTGTTTTTT
-	TRBV27	TRBJ1-6	many	CASSLRTDSPLHF	TGTGCCAGCAGTTTGCGGACAGATTCACCCCTCCACTTT
-	TRBV5-5	TRBJ2-3	many	CASSQFGGGDTQYF	TGTGCCAGCAGCCAATTCGGGGGAGGAGATACGCAGTATTTT
TRBD2	TRBV6-5	TRBJ2-5	many	CASTGLAGGEETQYF	TGTGCCAGCACAGGACTAGCGGGAGGGGAAGAGACCCAGTACTTC